One and the same sample provided the 13 T cell receptor beta chains below, sequenced in a study of T cells in Graves' hyperthyroidism and ophthalmopathy. TCR beta CDR3 regions were amplified from RNA. TCR CDR3 underwent first-round RT-PCR with the HTBI primer set. TCRdb passed the multiplex PCR reads through MiXCR, listing each CDR3 protein once. The sample records hundreds of thousands of distinct CDR3 sequences, 16% being singletons. The sequencing sample was made of blood. The receptors here all came from a woman between 18 and 29 years old with Graves' hyperthyroidism.

This clonotype was counted at least ten times. The CDR3 DNA sequence: TGCAGTGCAGGACAGGGAGGCACTGAAGCTTTCTTT. It specifies CSAGQGGTEAFF. The J gene is TRBJ1-1, the V gene TRBV20-1, with TRBD1 matching over 8 bases. The CDR3 is 12 amino acids. The V gene's germline CDR1 is DFQATT and CDR2 SNEGSKA (reference sequence). With V trimmed by 6 bases and J by 4 bases, 4 bases remained unmatched.

This clonotype was found a few times. A read error may be the cause here, since a much bigger clone is one base away. The chain couples TRBV2 to TRBJ2-3; TRBD1 or TRBD2 may be the D gene (5 bases each). Trimming took off 8 bases at V and 2 bases at J, with 11 bases between the two ends. Germline values: CDR1 SNHLY, CDR2 FYNNEI. The CDR3 is 13 amino acids. CDR3 sequence (DNA): TGTGCCAGCCGGGACCGTAACACAGATACGCAGTATTTT. Encoded protein: CASRDRNTDTQYF.

This chain uses TRBV29-1 with TRBJ1-1; the D is unclear. Trimming pared 3 bases from V and 4 bases from J, leaving 0 bases between. The CDR3 sequence is 9 residues long. The V gene's germline CDR1 is SQVTM and CDR2 ANQGSEA. CDR3 coding DNA: TGCAGCGTTGACACTGAAGCTTTCTTT. Translation: CSVDTEAFF.

This clonotype turned up a few times. This rearrangement joins TRBV6-1 to TRBJ2-5, with D maybe TRBD1 (5 bases). CDR1 and CDR2 from the germline V gene are MNHNS and SASEGT. The CDR3 extends over 11 amino acids. Trimming shortened V by 10 bases and J by 5 bases, and 11 bases separated the two germline ends. The CDR3 DNA sequence: TGTGCCACCAGGGATGGGGAGACCCAGTACTTC. It specifies CATRDGETQYF.

In this sample, this clonotype turned up many times. The chain carries TRBV7-9 and TRBJ2-5; TRBD2 is a possible D gene (6 bases). From germline, CDR1 is SEHNR and CDR2 FQNEAQ (reference sequence). V lost 8 bases and J 2 bases, leaving 15 bases between the germline ends. The CDR3 is 14 residues long. CDR3 bases: TGTGCCAGCCGATGGGAGGAGTCACAAGAGACCCAGTACTTC. This codes for CASRWEESQETQYF.

The table lists this clonotype with many counts. The chain couples TRBV27 to TRBJ2-1; 13 bases align to TRBD2. Germline V gene lookup returns CDR1 MNHEY and CDR2 SMNVEV (reference sequence). V was clipped by 5 bases and J by 7 bases; unmatched bases: 11. The CDR3 is made up of 17 amino acids. CDR3 coding DNA: TGTGCCAGCAGTATACTGGGGACTAGCGGGAATAGGAATGAGCAGTTCTTC. It yields the protein CASSILGTSGNRNEQFF.

This clonotype came up many times. The V gene is TRBV7-8, the J gene TRBJ2-7; 8 bases are a match to TRBD2. J gave up 5 bases and V 7 bases, and 13 bases lay outside the gene matches. Germline lookup yields CDR1 SGHVS and CDR2 FQNEAQ. The CDR3 has 15 amino acids. CDR3 loop: CASTSAGGPGDEQYF. The CDR3 region has the DNA TGTGCCAGCACTTCGGCGGGAGGCCCCGGGGACGAGCAGTACTTC. Full variable domain (rest looked up from reference TRBV7-8 and TRBJ2-7): GAGVSQSPRYKVAKRGQDVALRCDPISGHVSLFWYQQALGQGPEFLTYFQNEAQLDKSGLPSDRFFAERPEGSVSTLKIQRTQQEDSAVYLCASTSAGGPGDEQYFGPGTRLTVT.

Many counts were recorded for this clonotype. The chain uses TRBV28 and TRBJ1-5; D is uncertain. The CDR3 loop spans 11 amino acids. CDR1 is MDHEN, CDR2 SYDVKM, per germline. Trimming took 4 bases from V and 5 from J, leaving 3 bases between them. CDR3 DNA: TGTGCCAGCAGTTCTGATCAGCCCCAGCATTTT. Protein product: CASSSDQPQHF.

This clonotype was observed many times. V gene TRBV18 combines with J gene TRBJ2-3; possibly TRBD1 for D (6 bases). The CDR3 length is 14 residues. Germline V CDR1 and CDR2: KGHSH, LQKENI. V was pared by 5 bases and J by 2 bases, with 11 bases between. CDR3 residues: CASSVDRSTDTQYF. The CDR3 region has the DNA TGTGCCAGCTCAGTGGACAGATCCACAGATACGCAGTATTTT.

This clonotype came up many times. The junction departs from the called germline gene at one end, perhaps through a read error. V gene TRBV20-1 combines with J gene TRBJ2-2; a weak D match, TRBD2 (7 bases). Germline lookup yields CDR1 DFQATT and CDR2 SNEGSKA (reference sequence). The CDR3 loop spans 13 amino acids. The CDR3 coding sequence is TGCAGTGCAAGAGGGGGGGAAACCGGGGAGCTGTTTTTT. It codes for CSARGGETGELFF.

In this sample, this clonotype turned up a few times. This CDR3 is CATSIIGAAFF. The CDR3 bases are TGTGCCACCAGCATTATTGGGGCGGCTTTCTTT. This chain uses TRBV15 with TRBJ1-1; TRBD1 might be the D (5 bases). The CDR3 consists of 11 residues. CDR1 is LNHNV, CDR2 YYDKDF, per germline (reference sequence). V was pared by 4 bases and J by 11 bases, with 11 bases between.

This clonotype was detected ten times or more. The V and J genes are TRBV20-1 and TRBJ2-7; D gene ambiguous. The CDR3 spans 12 residues. Between the trimmed V and J ends, which lost 0 bases and 3 bases, there was a span of 6 bases. Germline V gene data show CDR1 as DFQATT and CDR2 as SNEGSKA (reference sequence). The CDR3 DNA follows: TGCAGTGCTAGAGATCCCGACTACGAGCAGTACTTC. Amino acid sequence: CSARDPDYEQYF.

This clonotype has a count of ten or more. The J gene is TRBJ2-5, the V gene TRBV6-5; TRBD2 matches 9 bases. Germline V CDR1 and CDR2: MNHEY, SVGAGI. The CDR3 is 18 amino acids. The V gene end was trimmed by 2 bases and the J gene end by 5 bases; junction bases not matched to a gene: 15. The CDR3 nucleotides are TGTGCCAGCAGTTACGAGACTAGCGGCCCGAATTCGAGGGAGACCCAGTACTTC. Translating it yields CASSYETSGPNSRETQYF.